This TCR beta chain appears in the sequencing data of a study of blood T cell repertoires in COVID-19. As for the study in general: Acute and convalescent COVID-19 specimens originated in the United States, Italy and Spain.

Participant ages covered roughly 18 to 89 years across 20 to 30 US areas. Cohorts were determined from participant-reported clinical history. Cohort 3 recovery required two negative PCRs, clearance, or symptom resolution. Germline V gene data show CDR1 as SGHRS and CDR2 as YFSETQ. The CDR3 length is 15 residues. V lost 2 bases and J lost 0, with 10 bases in between. This clone has a single count. Other DNA variants within this sample encode the same CDR3. TCRdb's copy holds only in-frame clones and misses some; the assay was immunoSEQ multiplex PCR. The repertoire holds about 220,000 clones, with about 88% as singletons.

J is TRBJ2-3 and V is TRBV5-1; possible D gene TRBD1, 5 bases. The sample comprised PBMCs or T cells enriched from blood (not recorded which). The TCR originated in a woman younger than 45 who had recovered from COVID-19. The CDR3 sequence is CASSLGQGSTDTQYF. The CDR3, as DNA: TGCGCCAGCAGCTTAGGGCAGGGTAGCACAGATACGCAGTATTTT. Supplemented by reference TRBV5-1 and TRBJ2-3, the full variable domain reads KAGVTQTPRYLIKTRGQQVTLSCSPISGHRSVSWYQQTPGQGLQFLFEYFSETQRNKGNFPGRFSGRQFSNSRSEMNVSTLELGDSALYLCASSLGQGSTDTQYFGPGTRLTVL.